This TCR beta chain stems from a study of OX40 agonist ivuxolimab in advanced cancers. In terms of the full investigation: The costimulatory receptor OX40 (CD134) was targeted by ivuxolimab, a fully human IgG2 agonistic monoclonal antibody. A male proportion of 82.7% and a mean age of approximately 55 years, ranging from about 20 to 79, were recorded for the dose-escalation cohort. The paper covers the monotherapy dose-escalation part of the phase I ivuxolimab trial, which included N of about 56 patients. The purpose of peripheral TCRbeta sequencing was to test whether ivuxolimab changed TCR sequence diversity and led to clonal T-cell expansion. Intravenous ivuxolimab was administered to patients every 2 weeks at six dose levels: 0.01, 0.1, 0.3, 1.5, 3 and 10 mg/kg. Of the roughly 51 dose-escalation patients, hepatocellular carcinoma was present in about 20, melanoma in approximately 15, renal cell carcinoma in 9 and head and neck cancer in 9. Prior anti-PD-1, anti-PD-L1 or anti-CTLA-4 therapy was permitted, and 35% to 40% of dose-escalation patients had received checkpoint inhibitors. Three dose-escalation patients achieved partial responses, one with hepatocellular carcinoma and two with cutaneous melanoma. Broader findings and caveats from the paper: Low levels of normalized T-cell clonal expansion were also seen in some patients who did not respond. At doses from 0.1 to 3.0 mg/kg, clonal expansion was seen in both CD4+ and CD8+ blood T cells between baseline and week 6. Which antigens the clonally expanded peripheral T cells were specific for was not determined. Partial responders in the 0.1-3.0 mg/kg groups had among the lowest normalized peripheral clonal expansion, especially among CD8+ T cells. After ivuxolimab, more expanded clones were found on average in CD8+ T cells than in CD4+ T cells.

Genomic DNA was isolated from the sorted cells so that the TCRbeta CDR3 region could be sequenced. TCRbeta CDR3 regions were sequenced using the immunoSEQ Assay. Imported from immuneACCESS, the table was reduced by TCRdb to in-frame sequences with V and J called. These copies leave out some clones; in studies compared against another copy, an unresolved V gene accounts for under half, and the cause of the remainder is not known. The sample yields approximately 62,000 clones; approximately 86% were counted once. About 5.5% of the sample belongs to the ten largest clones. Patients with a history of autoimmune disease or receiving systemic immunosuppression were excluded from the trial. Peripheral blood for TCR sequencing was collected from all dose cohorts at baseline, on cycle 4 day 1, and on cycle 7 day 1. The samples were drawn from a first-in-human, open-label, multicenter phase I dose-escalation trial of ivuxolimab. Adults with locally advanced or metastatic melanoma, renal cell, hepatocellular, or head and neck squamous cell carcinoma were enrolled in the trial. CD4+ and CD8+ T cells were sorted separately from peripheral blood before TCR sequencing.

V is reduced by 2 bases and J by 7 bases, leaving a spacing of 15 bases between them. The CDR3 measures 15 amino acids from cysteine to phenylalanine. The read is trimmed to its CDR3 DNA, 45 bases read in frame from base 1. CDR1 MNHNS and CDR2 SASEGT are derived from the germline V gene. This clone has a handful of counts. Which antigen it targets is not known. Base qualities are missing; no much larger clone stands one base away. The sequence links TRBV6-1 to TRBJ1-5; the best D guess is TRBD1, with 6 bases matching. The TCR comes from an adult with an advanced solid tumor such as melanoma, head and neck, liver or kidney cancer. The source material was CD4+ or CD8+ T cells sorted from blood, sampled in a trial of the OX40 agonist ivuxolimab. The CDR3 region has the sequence CASSERRGGIQPQHF. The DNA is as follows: TGTGCCAGCAGTGAACGACGGGGGGGCATCCAGCCCCAGCATTTT.